The clone carrying this T cell receptor beta chain was detected ten times or more. Its cognate antigen is unknown. Germline CDR1 reads SGHDN; CDR2 reads FVKESK. The CDR3 runs 13 residues. Trimming took 2 bases from V and 9 from J, leaving 10 bases between them. The data belong to a study of response to subunit inactivated influenza vaccine. Overall study findings and caveats: Only a handful of new T cells, the authors suggested, are recruited with each seasonal influenza vaccination.

MiXCR, applied by TCRdb to the RT-PCR reads, yields one record per CDR3 protein. This sample carries approximately 170,000 distinct CDR3 sequences, 13% to 15% of them seen once, and the ten largest clones take about 25%. The chain recombines TRBV14 with TRBJ2-2; no firm D call. The receptor was isolated from a man in his fifties or sixties who received an inactivated influenza vaccine. The sample consisted of CD8+ T cells sorted from PBMCs, taken about 5 days after vaccination. CDR3 DNA: TGTGCCAGCAGCCAACTGGACCCCTGGGAGCTGTTTTTT. Translation: CASSQLDPWELFF.